The source of this T cell receptor beta chain is a study of blood T cell repertoires in COVID-19. CDR1 and CDR2 (germline): SQVTM, ANQGSEA. V was trimmed by 3 bases and J by 6 bases, leaving 13 bases between them. The CDR3 has 13 amino acids. The repertoire was sequenced with immunoSEQ multiplex PCR; TCRdb's copy has only in-frame clones and lacks some. The sample lists over 200,000 clones, 88% occurring once. V and J are TRBV29-1 and TRBJ2-3, with D tentatively TRBD1 (7 bases). Sequenced material: peripheral blood. The TCR was taken from a woman aged 25 to 39 with acute or convalescent COVID-19. CDR3 DNA: TGCAGCGTTGATGCGGGACAGCCCGATACGCAGTATTTT. As protein: CSVDAGQPDTQYF.